The 14 T cell receptor beta chains below were found in one sample sequenced in a study of blood T cells in healthy people across ages. Next came a second PCR, run for about 7 to 12 cycles, which used a sample-barcoded 5' primer along with a J-beta primer mix. TCRdb redid the calling of the 5' RACE reads with MiXCR, one entry per CDR3 protein. The table records roughly 680,000 distinct CDR3 sequences, approximately 52% of them present only once. Sequenced sample: blood. The receptors shown here come from a woman aged 80 or older in good health.

This clonotype was recorded at least ten times. The chain joins TRBV24-1 to TRBJ1-2; 8 positions agree with TRBD1. CDR3 length: 15 residues. In germline, CDR1 is KGHDR, CDR2 SFDVKD. V lost 4 bases, J lost 4 bases, and 7 bases stayed unmatched. CDR3 in amino acids: CATSEGGQASYGYTF. The CDR3 nucleotides are TGTGCCACCAGTGAAGGGGGACAGGCCTCCTATGGCTACACCTTC.

The chain links TRBV9 to TRBJ2-4, with TRBD2 identical over 13 bases. Germline trimming cut 3 bases from V and 3 bases from J; bases unmatched to any gene: 15. This CDR3 contains 20 residues. Per the germline V gene, CDR1 is SGDLS and CDR2 is YYNGEE. The CDR3 region is CASSGPRTSGSEGFKNIQYF. The CDR3 region has the DNA TGTGCCAGCAGCGGCCCCCGGACTAGCGGGAGCGAAGGATTCAAAAACATTCAGTACTTC.

V gene TRBV7-9 combines with J gene TRBJ2-5; D is undetermined. The CDR3 covers 13 residues. CDR1 is SEHNR, CDR2 FQNEAQ, per germline (reference sequence). V shed 2 bases and J shed 3 bases, with 7 bases lying between them. The CDR3 spells CASSLFAEETQYF. In DNA, the CDR3 is TGTGCCAGCAGCTTATTTGCAGAAGAGACCCAGTACTTC.

This clonotype was recorded at least ten times. V gene TRBV11-2 combines with J gene TRBJ2-3; D is uncertain. The CDR3 runs to 14 residues. V lost 2 bases, J lost 3 bases, and 9 bases lay in between. Germline V gene sequence: CDR1 SGHAT, CDR2 FQNNGV. CDR3 sequence: CASSLKVRTDTQYF. CDR3 nucleotide sequence: TGTGCCAGCAGCTTAAAGGTTAGGACAGATACGCAGTATTTT.

This clonotype was seen once. A much bigger clone sits one base away, suggesting this may be a read error. CDR3 region: CSASPRAWTDTQYF. The CDR3 DNA reads TGCAGTGCTAGTCCGAGGGCTTGGACAGATACGCAGTATTTT. The rearrangement uses TRBV20-1 and TRBJ2-3; the D gene is possibly TRBD2 (5 bases). In germline, CDR1 is DFQATT, CDR2 SNEGSKA (reference sequence). The V end was cut by 3 bases, the J end by 3 bases, with 13 bases between. The length of the CDR3 is 14 residues.

Concerning this clonotype itself: A read error may be the cause here, since a much bigger clone is one base away. The V call is TRBV20-1, the J call TRBJ2-7; 9 bases line up with TRBD2. The ends lost 6 bases at V and 5 bases at J; junction bases unmatched: 11. The germline V gene has CDR1 DFQATT and CDR2 SNEGSKA (reference sequence). This CDR3 spans 14 amino acids. The CDR3 DNA is TGCAGTGCCACGATAGCGGGAGCCACCCACGAGCAGTACTTC. Protein product: CSATIAGATHEQYF.

This clonotype was seen more than once but under ten times. The chain is built from TRBV7-3 and TRBJ2-1; 13 nucleotides line up with TRBD2. V shed 5 bases and J 4 bases; nucleotides not matched to a gene: 5. CDR1 and CDR2 (germline): SGHTA, FQGTGA. The CDR3 is 16 residues long. The chain's CDR3 is CASSITGLAGYNEQFF. In DNA form, the CDR3 reads TGTGCCAGCAGCATTACGGGACTAGCGGGGTACAATGAGCAGTTCTTC. The entire variable domain, with the rest obtained from reference TRBV7-3 and TRBJ2-1, is as follows: GAGVSQTPSNKVTEKGKYVELRCDPISGHTALYWYRQSLGQGPEFLIYFQGTGAADDSGLPNDRFFAVRPEGSVSTLKIQRTERGDSAVYLCASSITGLAGYNEQFFGPGTRLTVL.

This chain joins TRBV29-1 and TRBJ1-2; D call uncertain. Germline CDR1 SQVTM, CDR2 ANQGSEA. Trimming cost V 3 bases and J 8 bases, with 7 bases left between them. The CDR3 covers 10 residues. The DNA for the CDR3 is TGCAGCGTTGAGGGCAACGGCTACACCTTC. It translates to CSVEGNGYTF. The full variable domain, completed using reference TRBV29-1 and TRBJ1-2, is SAVISQKPSRDICQRGTSLTIQCQVDSQVTMMFWYRQQPGQSLTLIATANQGSEATYESGFVIDKFPISRPNLTFSTLTVSNMSPEDSSIYLCSVEGNGYTFGSGTRLTVV.

This clonotype was recorded at least ten times. The genes are TRBV28 and TRBJ2-1, with D possibly being TRBD1 (6 bases). Germline V lookup: CDR1 MDHEN, CDR2 SYDVKM. Deletions cut 3 bases from V and 0 bases from J, with 12 bases between. The CDR3 length is 16 residues. The CDR3 loop is CASSFLGQSSYNEQFF. CDR3 nucleotides: TGTGCCAGCAGTTTTTTAGGACAGAGCTCCTACAATGAGCAGTTCTTC.

The chain links TRBV6-5 to TRBJ2-7, with 7 positions matching TRBD1. The CDR3 extends over 14 amino acids. V dropped 5 bases and J dropped 2; count of bases not matched to a gene: 6. Germline CDR1 MNHEY, CDR2 SVGAGI. The CDR3 is CASSTGTATYEQYF. In DNA form, the CDR3 reads TGTGCCAGCAGTACCGGGACAGCTACCTACGAGCAGTACTTC.

This clonotype has more than one count but fewer than ten. The J gene is TRBJ1-3, the V gene TRBV12-3 or TRBV12-4; no definite D call. The CDR3 is made up of 16 amino acids. Deletions cut 0 bases from V and 5 bases from J, with 14 bases between. The chain's CDR3 is CASSLARTVLRNTIYF. CDR3 sequence (DNA): TGTGCCAGCAGTTTAGCCCGAACCGTTCTACGAAACACCATATATTTT.

With respect to this clonotype: This may come from a read error, since a much larger clone is one base off. The DNA of the CDR3 is TGCGGTGCTAGAGACCGGGGACTAGCGGCCCTTGAGCAGTTCTTC. This gives the protein CGARDRGLAALEQFF. The chain couples TRBV20-1 to TRBJ2-1; TRBD2 agrees at 11 bases. CDR1 and CDR2 from the germline V gene are DFQATT and SNEGSKA (reference sequence). This CDR3 has 15 amino acids.

This clonotype was detected only a few times. The chain recombines TRBV7-2 with TRBJ2-2; 10 nucleotides align to TRBD2. The length of the CDR3 is 16 residues. CDR1 and CDR2 (germline): SGHTA, FQGNSA. The V and J ends lost 5 bases and 5 bases, in that order; junction bases with no gene match: 8. The DNA of the CDR3 is TGTGCCAGCAGCCCGGGTAGCGGGAGGTTAACCGGGGAGCTGTTTTTT. Residues: CASSPGSGRLTGELFF. Using reference TRBV7-2 and TRBJ2-2 for the parts outside the CDR3, the full variable domain is GAGVSQSPSNKVTEKGKDVELRCDPISGHTALYWYRQSLGQGLEFLIYFQGNSAPDKSGLPSDRFSAERTGGSVSTLTIQRTQQEDSAVYLCASSPGSGRLTGELFFGEGSRLTVL.

J is TRBJ2-1 and V is TRBV29-1, with TRBD2 matching 12 bases. Per germline, CDR1 SQVTM and CDR2 ANQGSEA. V was clipped by 4 bases and J by 7 bases; unmatched bases: 11. There are 16 residues in the CDR3. The chain's CDR3 is CSVAGASGRARNEQFF. The CDR3 nucleotides read TGCAGCGTTGCGGGAGCTAGCGGGAGGGCTAGGAATGAGCAGTTCTTC.